This T cell receptor beta chain was profiled in a study of cytomegalovirus exposure and HLA in healthy donors. About this clone: Its matching antigen is unknown.

The J segment lost 7 bases and the V segment lost 7 bases, leaving 8 bases of the junction unmatched. This CDR3 comprises 15 residues. Germline CDR1 is MGHRA and CDR2 is YSYEKL. Study-level points and caveats: A later examination showed that TCR association rates differed by HLA locus, with DRB1 most and HLA-C fewest. Exclusion applied to some V segments, including TRBV6-2 and TRBV6-3, as they were indistinguishable. The investigators catalogued 164 TCR beta chains as cytomegalovirus-associated.

In the PCR, 60 Vbeta and 13 Jbeta primers were used. TCRdb's table, derived via immunoSEQ multiplex PCR, lists solely in-frame clones and lacks some. The sample records approximately 100,000 clones, 75% being singletons. What was sequenced was PBMCs. The receptor's source is a man in his forties in good health and CMV-seronegative. The rearrangement joins TRBV4-1 to TRBJ1-6, with 9 positions matching TRBD1. Here the CDR3 reads CASKPSGTGNSPLHF. In nucleotides, the CDR3 is TGCGCCAGCAAGCCATCCGGGACAGGGAATTCACCCCTCCACTTT.